This TCR beta chain was documented in a study of cytomegalovirus exposure and HLA in healthy donors. Concerning this clone: Antigen unknown.

Amplification used 60 Vbeta primers and 13 Jbeta primers. Generated by immunoSEQ multiplex PCR, the TCRdb table keeps only in-frame clones and is missing some. This sample's table reports 45,000 or so clones. The CDR3 loop spans 12 amino acids. Germline V gene data show CDR1 as MNHEY and CDR2 as SMNVEV (reference sequence). V dropped 11 bases and J dropped 1 base, with 11 bases sitting between them. Study-level findings and limits: Judged likely to be a sequencing artifact was a cluster of highly shared sequence variants. The study had only CMV serostatus as immune exposure information. Among TCR beta chains of equal frequency, HLA-associated ones were more clonally expanded in a later analysis.

The chain couples TRBV27 to TRBJ1-1; D is unresolved. The receptor was derived from a male donor in good health and CMV-seronegative. The source material was PBMCs. This CDR3 is CASGPGNTEAFF. The CDR3 coding sequence is TGTGCCTCTGGGCCAGGGAACACTGAAGCTTTCTTT.